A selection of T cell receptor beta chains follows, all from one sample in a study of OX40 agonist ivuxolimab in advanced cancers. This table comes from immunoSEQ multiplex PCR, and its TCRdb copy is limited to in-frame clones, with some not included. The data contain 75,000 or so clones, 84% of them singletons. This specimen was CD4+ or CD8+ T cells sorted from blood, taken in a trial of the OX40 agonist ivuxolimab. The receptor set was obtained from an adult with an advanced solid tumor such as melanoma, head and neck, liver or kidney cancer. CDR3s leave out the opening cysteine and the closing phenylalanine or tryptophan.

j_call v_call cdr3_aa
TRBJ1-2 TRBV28 ASSSLGQGESYGYT
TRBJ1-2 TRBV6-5 ASSYSWEPGYT
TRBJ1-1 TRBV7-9 ASSLGDTLNTEAF
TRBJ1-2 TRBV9 ASSPEGYLNYGYT
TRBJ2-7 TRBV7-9 ASSFGRGNNEQY
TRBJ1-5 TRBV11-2 ASSLGRHQPQH
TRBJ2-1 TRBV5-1 ASSPGVLRNEQF
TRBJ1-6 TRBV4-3 ASSQAGGGSPLH
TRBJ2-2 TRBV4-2 ASTFWAGDKNTGELF
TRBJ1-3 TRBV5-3 ARSLKGGVARVSGNTIY
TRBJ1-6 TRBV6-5 ASTPTGMDSPLH
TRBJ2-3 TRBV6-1 ASSVTGRADTQY
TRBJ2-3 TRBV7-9 ASSLVSGLSTDTQY
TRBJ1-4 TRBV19 ASSRAQSTNEKLF
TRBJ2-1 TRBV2 ASSGPRTSGGTGEQF
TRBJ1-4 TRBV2 ASSETGFNEKLF
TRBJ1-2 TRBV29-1 SVEGGVRYGYT
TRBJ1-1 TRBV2 ASSEAARNTEAF
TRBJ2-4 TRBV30 AWSFGGAKNIQY
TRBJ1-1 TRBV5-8 ASSFPGQGDPEAF
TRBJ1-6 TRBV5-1 ASSLVDRGGSYNSPLH
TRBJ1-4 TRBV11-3 ASSRAGATNEKLF
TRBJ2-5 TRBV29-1 SGEERLETQY
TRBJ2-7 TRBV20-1 SAVTLDEQY